These 18 T cell receptor beta chains originate from one sample sequenced in a study of blood T cells in healthy people across ages. Then a second PCR, running roughly 6 to 12 cycles, was carried out with a sample-barcoded 5' primer and a J-beta primer mix. TCRdb re-derived calls from the 5' RACE reads in MiXCR, one entry per CDR3 protein. Found here are some 750,000 distinct CDR3 sequences, 22% of them singletons; the top ten hold under 25%. The sequenced material came from blood. These receptors all come from a man in his sixties or seventies in good health.

This clonotype was found a few times. This chain uses TRBV12-3 or TRBV12-4 with TRBJ2-3; 8 nucleotides agree with TRBD2. The CDR3 sequence is 15 residues long. The V segment lost 3 bases and the J segment 4 bases; nucleotides outside the gene matches: 6. The chain's CDR3 is CASSFGSGGADTQYF. The CDR3 bases are TGTGCCAGCAGTTTCGGGTCGGGGGGGGCAGATACGCAGTATTTT.

The rearrangement links TRBV5-6 to TRBJ2-1, with D tentatively TRBD2 (5 bases). Germline V gives CDR1 SGHDT, CDR2 YYEEEE. The V gene lost 4 bases and the J gene lost 5 bases, with 16 bases spanning the gap. The CDR3 sequence is 15 residues long. CDR3 in DNA: TGTGCCAGCAGCCGGGCGGGCCCTCCAAACAATGAGCAGTTCTTC. This sequence encodes CASSRAGPPNNEQFF.

The chain uses TRBV20-1 and TRBJ2-5; D possibly corresponds to TRBD2 (5 bases). The J call may be in error: the DNA end matches TRBJ2-7 better. The CDR3 is made up of 14 amino acids. CDR1 is DFQATT and CDR2 is SNEGSKA in the germline V gene (reference sequence). The CDR3 sequence is CSAFSPLAGHEQYV. The DNA of the CDR3 is TGCAGTGCTTTTTCGCCTCTAGCTGGCCACGAGCAGTACGTC.

This chain connects TRBV5-6 to TRBJ2-7; D tentatively reads TRBD1 or TRBD2 (5 bases each). Germline-derived CDR1 and CDR2 are SGHDT and YYEEEE. The CDR3 is made up of 14 amino acids. The V gene lost 4 bases and the J gene lost 0 bases, with 11 bases spanning the gap. The CDR3 DNA reads as TGTGCCAGCAGCCCCTGGGGGTTCTCCTACGAGCAGTACGTC. Protein: CASSPWGFSYEQYV.

This clonotype was seen many times. This chain joins TRBV2 and TRBJ1-1; tentative D call: TRBD1 (5 bases). The CDR3 extends over 14 amino acids. With 5 bases removed from V and 2 bases from J, the gap between germline ends came to 12 bases. The germline gives CDR1 SNHLY, CDR2 FYNNEI. CDR3 DNA sequence: TGTGCCAGCAGTTTCGGGACTCTCAACACTGAAGCTTTCTTT. This sequence encodes CASSFGTLNTEAFF. The entire variable domain, with the rest obtained from reference TRBV2 and TRBJ1-1, is as follows: EPEVTQTPSHQVTQMGQEVILRCVPISNHLYFYWYRQILGQKVEFLVSFYNNEISEKSEIFDDQFSVERPDGSNFTLKIRSTKLEDSAMYFCASSFGTLNTEAFFGQGTRLTVV.

This clonotype was seen at least ten times. The rearrangement links TRBV14 to TRBJ2-1, with 10 bases identical to TRBD2. V shed 3 bases and J 4 bases; nucleotides not matched to a gene: 3. This CDR3 contains 15 residues. Per germline, CDR1 SGHDN and CDR2 FVKESK. CDR3 protein: CASSQRLAGYNEQFF. In DNA, the CDR3 is TGTGCCAGCAGCCAGAGACTAGCGGGTTACAATGAGCAGTTCTTC.

This clonotype was seen only a few times. The chain joins TRBV12-3 or TRBV12-4 to TRBJ2-3; D not resolved. V dropped 7 bases and J dropped 2 bases, with 13 bases sitting between them. There are 14 residues in the CDR3. The CDR3 protein is CASKDPHITDTQYF. As DNA, the CDR3 is TGTGCCAGCAAGGACCCGCACATCACAGATACGCAGTATTTT.

This clonotype was seen a handful of times. The V and J genes are TRBV5-1 and TRBJ2-1; D ambiguous. Germline V CDR1 and CDR2: SGHRS, YFSETQ. The CDR3 has 13 residues. V was cut by 4 bases and J by 4 bases, with 9 bases left in between. The CDR3 sequence is CASSIGLYNEQFF. The CDR3 bases are TGCGCCAGCAGCATAGGATTATACAATGAGCAGTTCTTC.

The chain couples TRBV30 to TRBJ2-1, with 9 bases fitting TRBD2. CDR1 is GTSNPN, CDR2 SVGIG, per germline (reference sequence). V gave up 3 bases and J gave up 1 base; unmatched junction bases: 10. This CDR3 spans 17 amino acids. Here the CDR3 reads CAWRSTGGLASYNEQFF. CDR3 sequence (DNA): TGTGCCTGGAGATCGACAGGCGGACTAGCGTCCTACAATGAGCAGTTCTTC. The complete variable domain, with remaining parts taken from reference TRBV30 and TRBJ2-1, reads SQTIHQWPATLVQPVGSPLSLECTVEGTSNPNLYWYRQAAGRGLQLLFYSVGIGQISSEVPQNLSASRPQDRQFILSSKKLLLSDSGFYLCAWRSTGGLASYNEQFFGPGTRLTVL.

This clonotype was observed a handful of times. Its ends do not fully match the called genes, so a read error is possible. For the CDR3, the DNA is TGCACCAGCAGCCAAGTAGCGGGACAGGGCACAGATACGCAGTATTTT. Amino acid sequence: CTSSQVAGQGTDTQYF. This sequence joins TRBV4-3 and TRBJ2-3; D might be TRBD1 or TRBD2, each matching 8 bases. CDR1 LGHNA and CDR2 YSLEER come from the germline V gene. The CDR3 has 16 amino acids.

This sequence joins TRBV5-1 and TRBJ1-1; D unresolved. Germline values: CDR1 SGHRS, CDR2 YFSETQ. Trimming took off 3 bases at V and 1 base at J, with 10 bases between the two ends. This CDR3 is built from 14 residues. CDR3 region: CASSWGPGNTEAFF. In DNA, the CDR3 is TGCGCCAGCAGCTGGGGTCCGGGGAACACTGAAGCTTTCTTT.

The chain is built from TRBV20-1 and TRBJ1-2; D is uncertain. Per the germline V gene, CDR1 is DFQATT and CDR2 is SNEGSKA (reference sequence). This CDR3 spans 11 amino acids. Between the trimmed V and J ends, which lost 6 bases and 7 bases, there was a span of 12 bases. CDR3 in amino acids: CSAEQLTGYTF. The CDR3 DNA reads as TGCAGTGCCGAGCAACTGACTGGCTACACCTTC.

This clonotype has a count of ten or more. V usage is TRBV5-1 and J usage is TRBJ1-2; D gene unclear. The CDR3 runs 13 residues. The germline V and J ends were trimmed by 4 bases and 8 bases, with 15 bases remaining between them. Germline V CDR1 and CDR2: SGHRS, YFSETQ. CDR3 protein: CASSEDTLGGYTF. The CDR3 DNA reads as TGCGCCAGCAGCGAAGACACCCTCGGCGGCTACACCTTC.

This chain connects TRBV3-1 to TRBJ2-3, with 10 bases that match TRBD2. J was trimmed by 3 bases and V by 4 bases; bases with no gene match: 4. The CDR3 length is 15 residues. Germline values: CDR1 LGHDT, CDR2 YNNKEL (reference sequence). The CDR3, as DNA: TGTGCCAGCAGCCTTTTACTAGCGGGGACAGATACGCAGTATTTT. Residues: CASSLLLAGTDTQYF.

The chain has TRBV7-6 and TRBJ2-1, with TRBD2 matching 10 bases. V was pared by 6 bases and J by 6 bases, with 5 bases of the junction left unmatched. Germline assignment: CDR1 SGHVS and CDR2 FNYEAQ. The CDR3 spans 14 residues. In nucleotides, the CDR3 is TGTGCCAGCAGTCGTAGCGGGAGGCTCAATGAGCAGTTCTTC. Translation gives CASSRSGRLNEQFF. Full variable domain (outside the CDR3, taken from reference TRBV7-6 and TRBJ2-1): GAGVSQSPRYKVTKRGQDVALRCDPISGHVSLYWYRQALGQGPEFLTYFNYEAQQDKSGLPNDRFSAERPEGSISTLTIQRTEQRDSAMYRCASSRSGRLNEQFFGPGTRLTVL.

This clonotype was found a few times. This rearrangement joins TRBV5-1 to TRBJ2-3; no reliable D call. The CDR3 loop spans 13 amino acids. Deletions cut 5 bases from V and 4 bases from J, with 11 bases between. CDR1 and CDR2 from the germline V gene are SGHRS and YFSETQ. The CDR3 loop is CASRSEISDTQYF. CDR3 nucleotide sequence: TGCGCCAGCAGGAGCGAGATATCAGATACGCAGTATTTT.

The chain has TRBV9 and TRBJ1-4; D remains unclear. The CDR3 extends over 15 amino acids. V shed 2 bases and J shed 7 bases, with 15 bases lying between them. Per the germline V gene, CDR1 is SGDLS and CDR2 is YYNGEE. CDR3 in amino acids: CASSVRDGLSEKLFF. CDR3 nucleotide sequence: TGTGCCAGCAGCGTTAGGGATGGTCTGTCTGAAAAACTGTTTTTT.

This clonotype turned up a few times. The chain is built from TRBV5-1 and TRBJ2-3; TRBD1 matches at 9 bases. From germline, CDR1 is SGHRS and CDR2 YFSETQ. The V segment lost 5 bases and the J segment 5 bases; nucleotides outside the gene matches: 9. This CDR3 comprises 15 residues. DNA of the CDR3: TGCGCCAGCAGAGGCGTGGGACAGGGCGAAGATACGCAGTATTTT. Translated: CASRGVGQGEDTQYF. Complete variable domain (other parts from reference TRBV5-1 and TRBJ2-3): KAGVTQTPRYLIKTRGQQVTLSCSPISGHRSVSWYQQTPGQGLQFLFEYFSETQRNKGNFPGRFSGRQFSNSRSEMNVSTLELGDSALYLCASRGVGQGEDTQYFGPGTRLTVL.